The source of this T cell receptor beta chain is a study of T-cell memory formation after mild COVID-19. The table lists this clonotype with a few counts. Via MiXCR, TCRdb re-called the 5' RACE reads, giving one row per CDR3 protein. The repertoire holds 270,000 or so distinct CDR3 sequences, with roughly 17% as singletons. CDR1 is SGHRS, CDR2 YFSETQ, per germline. The CDR3 extends over 15 amino acids. Trimming at V came to 4 bases and at J to 9 bases, leaving 10 bases not matched to a gene. The clonotype originates from a man between 18 and 35 years old who had mild COVID-19 (a few samples of this study predate the infection). Cell type and time point are not known. The sequenced sample consisted of PBMCs or a T cell subset sorted from them (not recorded which). V usage is TRBV5-1 and J usage is TRBJ1-2, with TRBD1 identical over 12 bases. Written as DNA, the CDR3 is TGCGCCAGCAGCCGTGACCGGGACAGGGGGCCCCGCTACACCTTC. Encoded protein: CASSRDRDRGPRYTF.